These T cell receptor beta chains were read from a single sample in a study of regulatory T cells in long-lasting Graves disease. TCRdb re-analysed the multiplex PCR reads in MiXCR, keeping a single row per CDR3 protein. The sample has 700,000 or so distinct CDR3 sequences, 25% to 35% seen once. The sequences come from peripheral blood mononuclear cells (PBMCs), collected when the disease was refractory, from a patient treated with antithyroid drugs. These receptors came from a female donor with Graves disease. CDR3s include the opening cysteine and the closing phenylalanine or tryptophan. The D gene is left open where the match is weak. The size entry is marked missing in some rows and otherwise reads once, few, many or a size class.

TRBD1	TRBV5-1	.	TRBJ2-2	CASSLEQGARGELFF	TGCGCCAGCAGCTTGGAGCAGGGGGCTAGAGGGGAGCTGTTTTTT
.	TRBV5-5	.	TRBJ1-1	CASSFAPGRQNTEAFF	TGTGCCAGCAGCTTTGCTCCGGGCAGGCAGAACACTGAAGCTTTCTTT
.	TRBV6-5	.	TRBJ2-7	CASSYEIYEQYF	TGTGCCAGCAGTTACGAGATTTACGAGCAGTACTTC
TRBD1	TRBV20-1	many	TRBJ1-6	CSVPGQGTRDSPLHF	TGCAGTGTCCCGGGACAGGGGACTCGGGATTCACCCCTCCACTTT
TRBD1	TRBV4-1	.	TRBJ1-1	CASSPSGTGEAFF	TGCGCCAGCAGCCCCTCCGGGACAGGTGAAGCTTTCTTT
.	TRBV29-1	.	TRBJ1-2	CSGLEKSNYGYTF	TGCAGCGGGTTAGAAAAATCGAACTATGGCTACACCTTC
.	TRBV15	few	TRBJ1-1	CATSTRDIVAEAFF	TGTGCCACCAGCACCCGGGACATTGTAGCTGAAGCTTTCTTT
.	TRBV19	many	TRBJ2-5	CASKGGETQYF	TGTGCCAGCAAGGGGGGGGAGACCCAGTACTTC
TRBD1	TRBV20-1	.	TRBJ1-4	CSAIGTEDEKLFF	TGCAGTGCAATCGGGACAGAAGATGAAAAACTGTTTTTT
.	TRBV19	.	TRBJ1-5	CASRSGQGLNQPQHF	TGTGCCAGTAGGTCAGGTCAGGGACTGAATCAGCCCCAGCATTTT
.	TRBV2	many	TRBJ2-7	CASSVRQEQYF	TGTGCCAGCAGTGTGAGACAAGAGCAGTACTTC
.	TRBV5-1	.	TRBJ1-1	CASNREGENTEAFF	TGCGCCAGCAACAGGGAGGGGGAGAACACTGAAGCTTTCTTT
.	TRBV6-5	few	TRBJ2-5	CASSYSTSQETQYF	TGTGCCAGCAGTTACTCGACAAGCCAAGAGACCCAGTACTTC
.	TRBV6-1	many	TRBJ2-5	CASSEFLAPETQYF	TGTGCCAGCAGTGAATTTCTAGCCCCAGAGACCCAGTACTTC
.	TRBV6-1	few	TRBJ2-5	CASSTPGVGQETQYF	TGTGCCAGCAGCACCCCGGGGGTCGGCCAAGAGACCCAGTACTTC
.	TRBV2	many	TRBJ1-1	CASSQYRDGEAFF	TGTGCCAGCAGCCAATACCGGGACGGTGAAGCTTTCTTT